Sequencing of this T cell receptor beta chain was carried out in a study of OX40 agonist ivuxolimab in advanced cancers. As for the study more broadly: The costimulatory receptor OX40 (CD134) was targeted by ivuxolimab, a fully human IgG2 agonistic monoclonal antibody. Intravenous ivuxolimab was administered to patients every 2 weeks at six dose levels: 0.01, 0.1, 0.3, 1.5, 3 and 10 mg/kg. Among the roughly 52 dose-escalation patients, 19 had hepatocellular carcinoma, around 15 melanoma, 9 renal cell carcinoma and 9 head and neck cancer. In the dose-escalation cohort, roughly 80% of patients were male, and the mean age was approximately 60 years, with a range of about 23 to 90. Patients were allowed to have had prior anti-PD-1, anti-PD-L1 or anti-CTLA-4 therapy, and approximately 40% of the dose-escalation patients had been treated with checkpoint inhibitors. Three dose-escalation patients achieved partial responses, one with hepatocellular carcinoma and two with cutaneous melanoma. The purpose of peripheral TCRbeta sequencing was to test whether ivuxolimab changed TCR sequence diversity and led to clonal T-cell expansion. The paper describes the monotherapy dose-escalation part (N of about 52 patients) of the phase I trial of ivuxolimab.

The trial excluded patients who had a history of autoimmune disease or were on systemic immunosuppression. Peripheral blood for TCR sequencing was drawn from every dose cohort at baseline, at cycle 4 day 1 and at cycle 7 day 1. The samples were drawn from a first-in-human, open-label, multicenter phase I dose-escalation trial of ivuxolimab. Adults with locally advanced or metastatic melanoma, renal cell, hepatocellular, or head and neck squamous cell carcinoma were enrolled in the trial. Before TCR sequencing, CD4+ and CD8+ T cells were separately sorted from peripheral blood. The paper's findings and limits, for the study overall: In partial responders in the 0.1-3.0 mg/kg groups, normalized peripheral clonal expansion was found to be among the lowest, especially among CD8+ T cells. At doses from 0.1 to 3.0 mg/kg, clonal expansion was seen in both CD4+ and CD8+ blood T cells between baseline and week 6. The antigen specificity of the clonally expanded peripheral T cells was not determined. Low levels of normalized T-cell clonal expansion were also seen in some patients who did not respond. After ivuxolimab, CD8+ T cells had more expanded clones than CD4+ T cells on average.

With regard to this clone: Its antigen remains undetermined. No much larger clonotype is one base removed from it; base qualities were not supplied.

For sequencing of the TCRbeta CDR3 region, genomic DNA was extracted from the sorted cells. The immunoSEQ Assay was used for sequencing of TCRbeta CDR3 regions. The table comes from immuneACCESS by way of TCRdb, which keeps in-frame sequences with V and J called. Part of the clones is missing from these tables; in studies checked, under half for an unresolved V gene and the rest for unknown reasons. Here the sample has 70,000 or so clones; around 83% occur a single time. Of the sample, about 0.72% is held by the ten largest clones. CDR1 is given as SGHRS and CDR2 as YFSETQ, both from the germline V gene. From the cysteine up to the phenylalanine, the CDR3 has a length of 15 residues. The retained sequence is limited to the CDR3, 45 bases, with the frame set at the first base. Trimming at the junction amounts to 4 bases on V and 10 bases on J, and the germline ends lie 21 bases apart.

This receptor was obtained from an adult with an advanced solid tumor such as melanoma, head and neck, liver or kidney cancer. The sample consisted of CD4+ or CD8+ T cells sorted from blood, taken in a trial of the OX40 agonist ivuxolimab. The receptor chain draws on TRBV5-1 and TRBJ2-1; the D gene is perhaps TRBD2, from 5 matching bases. The sequenced DNA is TGCGCCAGCAGCACCTCGGGGTTTGACTCGAAAGAGCAGTTCTTC. Its protein is CASSTSGFDSKEQFF.